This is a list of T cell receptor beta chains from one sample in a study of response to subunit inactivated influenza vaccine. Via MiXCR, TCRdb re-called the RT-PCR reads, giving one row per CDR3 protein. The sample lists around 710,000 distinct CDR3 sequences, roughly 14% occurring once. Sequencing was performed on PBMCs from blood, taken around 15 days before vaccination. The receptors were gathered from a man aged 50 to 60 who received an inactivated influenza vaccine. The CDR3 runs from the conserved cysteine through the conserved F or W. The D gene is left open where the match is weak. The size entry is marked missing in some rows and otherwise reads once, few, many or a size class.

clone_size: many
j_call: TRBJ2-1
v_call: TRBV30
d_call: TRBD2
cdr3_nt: TGTGCCTGGAGTCGGGGGGGGACTAGCGGGATACATGAGCAGTTCTTC
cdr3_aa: CAWSRGGTSGIHEQFF

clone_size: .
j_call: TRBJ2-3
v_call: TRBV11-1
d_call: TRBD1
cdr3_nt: TGTGCCAGCAGCCTGGGCCGGGACAGGGTCACAGATACGCAGTATTTT
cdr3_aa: CASSLGRDRVTDTQYF

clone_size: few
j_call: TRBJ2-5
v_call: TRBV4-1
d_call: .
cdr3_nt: TGCGCCAGCCGTGGACGGCCCCAAGAGACCCAGTACTTC
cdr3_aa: CASRGRPQETQYF

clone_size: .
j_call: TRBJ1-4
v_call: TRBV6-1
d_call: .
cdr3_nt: TGTGCCAGCAGTGAAGTCCGCAGGGCTCAACTGTTTTTT
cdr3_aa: CASSEVRRAQLFF

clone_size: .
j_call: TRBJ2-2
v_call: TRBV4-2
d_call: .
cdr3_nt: TGTGCCAGCAGCCAAGACTACTTCGCGAACACCGGGGAGCTGTTTTTT
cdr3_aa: CASSQDYFANTGELFF

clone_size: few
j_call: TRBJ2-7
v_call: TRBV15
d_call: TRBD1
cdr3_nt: TGTGCCACCAGCAGGGGAGGGACAGGGAACGAGCAGTACTTC
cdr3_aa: CATSRGGTGNEQYF

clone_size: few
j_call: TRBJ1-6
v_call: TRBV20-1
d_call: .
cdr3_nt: TGCAGTGATAAAGGACAGATCAGAAATTCACCCCTCCACTTT
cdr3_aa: CSDKGQIRNSPLHF

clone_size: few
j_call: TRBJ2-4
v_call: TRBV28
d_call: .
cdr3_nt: TGTGCCAGCAGTTTGGGTAGCGTTACCAAAAACATTCAGTACTTC
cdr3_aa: CASSLGSVTKNIQYF

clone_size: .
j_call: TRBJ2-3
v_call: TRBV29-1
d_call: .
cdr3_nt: TGCAGCGTTGACGGCAGGGGGGCCACAGATACGCAGTATTTT
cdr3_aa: CSVDGRGATDTQYF

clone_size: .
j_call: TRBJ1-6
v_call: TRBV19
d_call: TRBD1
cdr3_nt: TGTGCCAGTAGTATTGAGGGGGCACGTTCACCCCTCCACTTT
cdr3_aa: CASSIEGARSPLHF

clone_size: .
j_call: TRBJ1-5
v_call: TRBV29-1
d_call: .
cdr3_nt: TGCAGCGCCGCTACGGGGTTGAATCAGCCCCAGCATTTT
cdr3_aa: CSAATGLNQPQHF

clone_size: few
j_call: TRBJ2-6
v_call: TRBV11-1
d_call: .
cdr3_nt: TGTGCCAGCAGCTTCCCCCCACCGGGCGGTCAGGACGGGGCCAACGTCCTGACTTTC
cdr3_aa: CASSFPPPGGQDGANVLTF

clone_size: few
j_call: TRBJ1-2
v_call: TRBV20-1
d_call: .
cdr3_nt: TGCAGTGCTAGGGGCGTAGCTAACTATGGCTACACCTTC
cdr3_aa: CSARGVANYGYTF

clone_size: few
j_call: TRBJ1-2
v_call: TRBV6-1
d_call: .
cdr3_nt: TGTGCCAGCAGATCGGACGCTAACTATGGCTACACCTTC
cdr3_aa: CASRSDANYGYTF

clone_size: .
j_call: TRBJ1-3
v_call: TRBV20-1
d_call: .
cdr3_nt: TGCAGTGCTATCGACGTCCCTGGAAACACCGTATATTTT
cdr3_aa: CSAIDVPGNTVYF

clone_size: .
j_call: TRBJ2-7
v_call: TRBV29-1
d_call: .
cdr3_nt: TGCAGCGTTGGATCCGGGATAGAGCAGTACTTC
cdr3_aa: CSVGSGIEQYF

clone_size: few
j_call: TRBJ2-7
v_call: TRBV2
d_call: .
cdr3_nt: TGTGCCAGCAGCGCGGACAGATTCTACGAGCAGTACTTC
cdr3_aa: CASSADRFYEQYF

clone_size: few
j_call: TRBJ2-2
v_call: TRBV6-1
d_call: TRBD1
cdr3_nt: TGTGCCAGCAGTCCCTTCGGAGGGACAGGGGTAGACGGGGAGCTGTTTTTT
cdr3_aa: CASSPFGGTGVDGELFF

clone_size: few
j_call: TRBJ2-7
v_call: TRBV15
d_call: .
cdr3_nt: TGTGCCACCAGCAGAGATGCAGGGAGGAACTACGAGCAGTACTTC
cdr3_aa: CATSRDAGRNYEQYF

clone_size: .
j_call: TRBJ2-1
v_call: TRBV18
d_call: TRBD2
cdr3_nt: TGTGCCAGCTCACCACCTAGCGGGAGGGCGCAGTTCTTC
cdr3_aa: CASSPPSGRAQFF

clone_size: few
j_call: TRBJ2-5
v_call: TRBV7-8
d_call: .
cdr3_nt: TGTGCCAGCACCCAAGGGGGGGTAGGGACCCAGTACTTC
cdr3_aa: CASTQGGVGTQYF

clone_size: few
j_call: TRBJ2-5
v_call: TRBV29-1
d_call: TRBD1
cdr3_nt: TGCAGCGTTGGAAGTACAGGGGGGGAGACCCAGTACTTC
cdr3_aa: CSVGSTGGETQYF

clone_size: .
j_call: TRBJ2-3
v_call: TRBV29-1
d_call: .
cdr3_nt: TGCAGCGTTGAGTTCAGCACAGATACGCAGTATTTT
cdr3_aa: CSVEFSTDTQYF

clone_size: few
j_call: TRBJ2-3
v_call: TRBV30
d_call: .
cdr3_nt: TGTGCCTGGACGACTATAAGCACCACAGATACGCAGTATTTT
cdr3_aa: CAWTTISTTDTQYF

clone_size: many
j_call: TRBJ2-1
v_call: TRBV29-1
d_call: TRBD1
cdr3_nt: TGCAGCGTCGGAGGACAGGGGGCGCGGTCCTATGAGCAGTTCTTC
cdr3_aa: CSVGGQGARSYEQFF

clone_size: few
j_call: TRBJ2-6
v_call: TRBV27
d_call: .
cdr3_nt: TGTGCCAGCAGTCCCCTCACCACTGGGGCCAACGTCCTGACTTTC
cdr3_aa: CASSPLTTGANVLTF